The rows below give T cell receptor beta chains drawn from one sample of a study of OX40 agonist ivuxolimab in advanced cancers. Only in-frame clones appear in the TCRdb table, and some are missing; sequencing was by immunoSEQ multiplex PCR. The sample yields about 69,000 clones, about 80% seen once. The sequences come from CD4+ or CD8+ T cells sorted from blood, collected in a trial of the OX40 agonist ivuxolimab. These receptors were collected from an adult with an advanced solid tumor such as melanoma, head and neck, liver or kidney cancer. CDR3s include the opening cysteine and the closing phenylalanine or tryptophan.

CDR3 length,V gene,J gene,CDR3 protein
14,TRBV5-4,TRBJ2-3,CASRPGPSTDTQYF
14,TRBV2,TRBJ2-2,CASSAGYDTGELFF
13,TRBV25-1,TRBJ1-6,CASRRTESSPLHF
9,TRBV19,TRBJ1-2,CASGGGYTF
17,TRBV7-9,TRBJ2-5,CASSSQGLLKGQETQYF
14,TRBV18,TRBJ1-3,CASSPRRAEDTIYF
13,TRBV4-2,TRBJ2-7,CASSQEGWYEQYF
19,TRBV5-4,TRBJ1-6,CASSLSLGGKSSYNSPLHF
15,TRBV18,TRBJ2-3,CASSRLGDWRDTQYF
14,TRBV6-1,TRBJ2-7,CASSARDRVYEQYF
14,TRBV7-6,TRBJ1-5,CASSAQGWNQPQHF
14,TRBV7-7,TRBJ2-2,CASRPPGNTGELFF
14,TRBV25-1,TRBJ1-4,CASSESLGSEKLFF
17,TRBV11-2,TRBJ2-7,CASSLGGLATVRYEQYF
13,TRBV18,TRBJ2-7,CASSPDSILEQYF
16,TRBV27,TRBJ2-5,CASSLSSGGALETQYF
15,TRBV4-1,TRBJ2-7,CASSQDQASGREQYF
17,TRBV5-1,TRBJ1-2,CASSSRDRGQIGYGYTF
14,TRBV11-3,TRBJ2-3,CASSNRDKADTQYF
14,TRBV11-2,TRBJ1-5,CASSRDGGNMPQHF
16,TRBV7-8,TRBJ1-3,CASSITTAQGGNTIYF
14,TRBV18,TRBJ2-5,CASSPTGPQETQYF
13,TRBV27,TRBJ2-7,CASSRDASYEQYF
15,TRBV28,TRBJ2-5,CASSLGGRPQETQYF
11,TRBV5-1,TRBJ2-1,CASRGETEQFF
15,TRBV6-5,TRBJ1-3,CASTKTGGLGNTIYF
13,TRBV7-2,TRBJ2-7,CASSTQLSYEQYF
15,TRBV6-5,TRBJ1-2,CASRRGTGVDYGYTF
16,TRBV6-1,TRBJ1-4,CASSARQNPRDEKLFF
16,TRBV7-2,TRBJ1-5,CASSLVGGPTDQPQHF
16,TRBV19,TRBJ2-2,CASSIDGRRNTGELFF
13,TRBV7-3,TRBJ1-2,CASSSRQGGGYTF
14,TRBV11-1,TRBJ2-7,CASRAGGRSYEQYF
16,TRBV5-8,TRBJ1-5,CASSPTRAGGNQPQHF
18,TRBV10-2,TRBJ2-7,CASSPEVTGYSPLDEQYF
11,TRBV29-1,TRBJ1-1,CSVSRGSEAFF
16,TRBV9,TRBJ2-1,CASSVVGTVAFNEQFF
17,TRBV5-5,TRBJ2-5,CASTQSGGRTVQETQYF
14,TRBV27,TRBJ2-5,CASSLSNRGETQYF
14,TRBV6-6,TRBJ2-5,CASSYSAVQETQYF
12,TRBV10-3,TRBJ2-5,CATARSQETQYF
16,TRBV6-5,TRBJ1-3,CASSYSTSSSGNTIYF
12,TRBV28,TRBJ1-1,CASKTGKPEAFF
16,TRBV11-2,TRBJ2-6,CASSLMASSGANVLTF
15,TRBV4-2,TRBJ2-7,CASSQHVDSSYEQYF
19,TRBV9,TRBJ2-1,CASSVTLLQAGARSNEQFF
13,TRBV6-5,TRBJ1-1,CASSYLPNTEAFF
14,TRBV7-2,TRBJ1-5,CASSPRGGGQPQHF
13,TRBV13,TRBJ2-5,CASSLGRTETQYF
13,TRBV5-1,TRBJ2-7,CASSLLQGREQYF
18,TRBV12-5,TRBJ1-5,CASGLVDPQRGSNQPQHF
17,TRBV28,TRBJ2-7,CASRSGGGAGGTYEQYF
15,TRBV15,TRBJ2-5,CATSRDRGIQETQYF